This record looks at one T cell receptor beta chain sequence and its context. Its antigen is not identified. This sample is part of a study of T cell repertoires in cytomegalovirus infection. The wider study: Public TCR beta signature analysis indicated the presence of both CMV infection and matching HLA type. Whole-study findings and limits: CMV-specific HLA-C-restricted TCR beta clonotypes dominated the ex vivo response. Identification of carriers of CMV plus the relevant HLA was performed using cumulative public TCR beta family frequency.

TCRdb reprocessed the reads via MiXCR and lists one record per CDR3 protein. The sample contains about 680,000 distinct CDR3 sequences, approximately 24% of which appear only once. Trimming took off 4 bases at V and 0 bases at J, with 7 bases between the two ends. The CDR3 loop spans 13 amino acids. The rearrangement links TRBV12-3 or TRBV12-4 to TRBJ2-7; D gene unclear. This TCR came from a human donor in good health (CMV status not recorded). Some clones in this sample may be carry-over from other donors' samples. The sample was CD8+ T cells from PBMCs. The CDR3 loop is CASSSDNSYEQYV. The CDR3 bases are TGTGCCAGCAGTTCCGACAACTCCTACGAGCAGTACGTC.